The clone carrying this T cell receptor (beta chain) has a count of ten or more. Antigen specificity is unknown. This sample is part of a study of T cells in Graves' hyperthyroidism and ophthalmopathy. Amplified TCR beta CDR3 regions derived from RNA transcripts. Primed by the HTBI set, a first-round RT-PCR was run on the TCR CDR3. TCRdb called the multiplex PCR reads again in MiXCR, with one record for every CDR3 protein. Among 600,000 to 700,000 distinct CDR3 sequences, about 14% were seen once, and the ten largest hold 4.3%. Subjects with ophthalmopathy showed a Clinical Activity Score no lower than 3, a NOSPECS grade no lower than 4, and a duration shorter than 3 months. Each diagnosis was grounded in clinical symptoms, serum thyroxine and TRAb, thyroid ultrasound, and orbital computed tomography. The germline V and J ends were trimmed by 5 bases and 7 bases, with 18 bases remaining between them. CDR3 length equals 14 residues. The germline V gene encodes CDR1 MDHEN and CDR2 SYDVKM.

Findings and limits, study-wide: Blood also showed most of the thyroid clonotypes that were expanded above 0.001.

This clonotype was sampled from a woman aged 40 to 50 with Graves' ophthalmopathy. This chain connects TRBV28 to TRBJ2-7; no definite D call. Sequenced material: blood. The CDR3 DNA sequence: TGTGCCAGCAGTCTCGTCCAGGCCTCGCGGGAGCAGTACTTC. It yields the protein CASSLVQASREQYF.